A selection of T cell receptor beta chains follows, all from one sample in a study of blood T cells in healthy people across ages. TCRdb fed the 5' RACE reads into MiXCR, producing one record per CDR3 protein. The sample has 1,500,000 or so distinct CDR3 sequences; roughly 43% are singletons. Material for sequencing was blood. All receptors come from a woman in her late teens or twenties in good health. Each CDR3 is given with its conserved first and last residue. Only some rows state a clone size, as once, few, many or a class for expanded clones.

cdr3_aa clone_size v_call
CSARRPRDFYEQYF . TRBV20-1
CASSLAGAGNEQYF . TRBV5-1
CASSGRQVNYGYTF few TRBV7-9
CASSYTGGRHQPQHF few TRBV6-5
CASSPGTGYWYEQYF . TRBV3-1
CASSQGSGSYYNEQYF . TRBV4-3
CASSAPGTGGYEQFF . TRBV9
CSVEPQEKVYNEQYF few TRBV29-1
CASSYRQGARQPQHF . TRBV6-2/TRBV6-3
CSAPGQGDKHAYNEQFF few TRBV20-1
CASSLDRDRDYGYTF . TRBV7-8
CASTTLAGGYNEQFF . TRBV6-1
CASSLSWQLSYEQYF once TRBV7-2
CSVSSGYTQETQFF . TRBV29-1
CASSQERTGVDEQFF . TRBV4-3
CSATQGAVSYGYTF . TRBV20-1
CASSYVLAGAQDTQYF . TRBV6-2/TRBV6-3
CASSQDGGSGGETQYF . TRBV4-2
CASSPRAGMNTEAFF . TRBV7-8
CASSGQSPGEQFF few TRBV6-2/TRBV6-3
CAVSEGAFTDTQYF once TRBV10-3
CASSEQGGPGDTQYF . TRBV2
CSGYSEVAGVGEQFF few TRBV20-1
CASSRREYKNIQYF . TRBV6-5
CASSFKRMNTEAFF few TRBV12-3/TRBV12-4
CASSLRRNGSPLHF . TRBV7-9
CSVASAVPNEQYF . TRBV29-1
CASSYIMEDALVYEQYF . TRBV6-2/TRBV6-3
CASIGTAIYGYTF . TRBV6-1
CASSARDKNTGELFF . TRBV3-1
CASSVADFKYNEQFF . TRBV9
CASSQGIAGEETQYF . TRBV4-2
CASSARSRARSNQPQHF . TRBV7-8
CASSPIDRYNEQFF . TRBV7-7
CASRLGTGHGYTF . TRBV7-9
CASILRPDSGNTIYF . TRBV6-1
CASSVSLVNEQFF few TRBV7-2
CAWKGAPGRGYTF few TRBV30